The 21 T cell receptor beta chains reported below all come from one sample, sequenced in a study of blood T cell repertoires in COVID-19. Using immunoSEQ multiplex PCR, the repertoire was profiled, and TCRdb retains in-frame clones only, with some absent. Counted here are roughly 200,000 clones, around four fifths occurring once; the ten biggest clones make up 15% to 20%. The sample was peripheral blood. The receptors originated from an elderly woman with active or convalescent COVID-19.

This clone was seen a single time. The rearrangement uses TRBV11-3 and TRBJ2-3, with 7 bases aligning to TRBD2. V shed 1 base, J shed 2 bases, and the junction held 6 bases outside the gene matches. This CDR3 is built from 16 residues. Germline-derived CDR1 and CDR2 are SGHNT and YENEEA. CDR3 DNA sequence: TGTGCCAGCAGCTTAGCGGGGGGTCCTTACACAGATACGCAGTATTTT. This sequence encodes CASSLAGGPYTDTQYF.

This chain connects TRBV11-3 to TRBJ2-7; 9 bases line up with TRBD1. The CDR3 is 16 residues long. V lost 2 bases and J lost 6; bases outside the gene matches: 11. Germline V gene data show CDR1 as SGHNT and CDR2 as YENEEA. The CDR3 protein is CASSLSGNRGQGEQYF. Here the CDR3 DNA reads TGTGCCAGCAGCTTAAGTGGTAACAGGGGGCAAGGCGAGCAGTACTTC. The full variable domain, completed using reference TRBV11-3 and TRBJ2-7, is EAGVVQSPRYKIIEKKQPVAFWCNPISGHNTLYWYLQNLGQGPELLIRYENEEAVDDSQLPKDRFSAERLKGVDSTLKIQPAELGDSAVYLCASSLSGNRGQGEQYFGPGTRLTVT.

V usage is TRBV30 and J usage is TRBJ2-1; TRBD2 matches at 13 bases. The CDR3 has 14 amino acids. Trimming removed 5 bases from V and 7 bases from J; junction bases left unmatched: 5. CDR1 and CDR2 from the germline V gene are GTSNPN and SVGIG (reference sequence). CDR3 in amino acids: CAWGGTSGINEQFF. CDR3 DNA sequence: TGTGCCTGGGGGGGGACTAGCGGGATTAATGAGCAGTTCTTC.

This rearrangement joins TRBV6-5 to TRBJ2-7, with D possibly being TRBD2 (5 bases). The germline V gene has CDR1 MNHEY and CDR2 SVGAGI. Trimming took 8 bases from V and 3 from J, leaving 17 bases between them. The CDR3 length is 14 residues. The CDR3 region is CASSRTAEFYEQYF. The CDR3 region has the DNA TGTGCCAGCTCAAGGACTGCCGAGTTCTACGAGCAGTACTTC.

The DNA for the CDR3 is TGCGCCAGCAGCTTGGATCTGTTAACAGGCACTGAAGCTTTCTTT. The encoded protein is CASSLDLLTGTEAFF. The chain is built from TRBV5-1 and TRBJ1-1, with D maybe TRBD1 (5 bases). Germline values: CDR1 SGHRS, CDR2 YFSETQ. This CDR3 contains 15 residues. The V end was cut by 0 bases, the J end by 4 bases, with 13 bases between.

This clone appeared a single time. The chain has TRBV5-1 and TRBJ1-2, with D possibly TRBD1 on 5 matching bases. Trimming took off 4 bases at V and 8 bases at J, with 15 bases between the two ends. Germline values: CDR1 SGHRS, CDR2 YFSETQ. The CDR3 has 13 amino acids. The CDR3 spells CASSPRDLNGYTF. In DNA, the CDR3 is TGCGCCAGCAGCCCCAGGGATCTAAACGGCTACACCTTC.

The chain links TRBV29-1 to TRBJ1-1; D gene unclear. The CDR3 is 11 residues long. The ends were cut back, 4 bases at V and 6 bases at J, with 9 bases in the middle. Germline V lookup: CDR1 SQVTM, CDR2 ANQGSEA. The chain's CDR3 is CSVANLAEAFF. Written as DNA, the CDR3 is TGCAGCGTTGCTAATCTGGCTGAAGCTTTCTTT. Looking up the rest from reference TRBV29-1 and TRBJ1-1 gives the full variable domain: SAVISQKPSRDICQRGTSLTIQCQVDSQVTMMFWYRQQPGQSLTLIATANQGSEATYESGFVIDKFPISRPNLTFSTLTVSNMSPEDSSIYLCSVANLAEAFFGQGTRLTVV.

This sequence joins TRBV9 and TRBJ2-2; TRBD1 aligns across 12 bases. CDR1 is SGDLS, CDR2 YYNGEE, per germline. V lost 4 bases to trimming and J lost 5 bases; unmatched junction nucleotides: 12. The CDR3 extends over 18 amino acids. The CDR3 DNA is TGTGCCAGCAGCCCCATAGGTATGGGACAGGGGGCGACCGGGGAGCTGTTTTTT. Its translation is CASSPIGMGQGATGELFF.

The chain uses TRBV5-4 and TRBJ2-1, with TRBD2 matching over 12 bases. The CDR3 length is 18 residues. Germline V gene lookup returns CDR1 SGHNT and CDR2 YYREEE (reference sequence). The junction had 6 bases not matched to a gene; V was cut back by 2 bases and J by 0 bases. The CDR3 protein is CASSFLAGGLSSYNEQFF. The CDR3 DNA sequence: TGTGCCAGCAGCTTCCTAGCGGGGGGGTTGAGCTCCTACAATGAGCAGTTCTTC.

The J gene is TRBJ2-1, the V gene TRBV19, with 10 bases lining up with TRBD2. The CDR3 length is 15 residues. CDR1 is LNHDA and CDR2 is SQIVND in the germline V gene (reference sequence). Unmatched junction bases numbered 3, after V lost 1 base and J lost 6 bases. The CDR3 is CASSIVAGGFNEQFF. Written as DNA, the CDR3 is TGTGCCAGTAGTATAGTAGCGGGGGGTTTCAATGAGCAGTTCTTC.

V is TRBV5-4 and J is TRBJ2-2; 11 bases line up with TRBD2. J gave up 7 bases and V 1 base, and 6 bases lay outside the gene matches. The CDR3 length is 16 residues. CDR1 and CDR2 (germline): SGHNT, YYREEE (reference sequence). The DNA of the CDR3 is TGTGCCAGCAGCTTGTGGCTAGCGGGAGGAATCGGGGAGCTGTTTTTT. It translates to CASSLWLAGGIGELFF.

The genes are TRBV5-1 and TRBJ2-7; 10 bases align to TRBD1. Germline V lookup: CDR1 SGHRS, CDR2 YFSETQ. The V segment lost 0 bases and the J segment 3 bases; nucleotides outside the gene matches: 6. This CDR3 region has 16 residues. In DNA, the CDR3 is TGCGCCAGCAGCTTGGCCCCGGGACAGGGGCACTACGAGCAGTACTTC. Translation: CASSLAPGQGHYEQYF.

This chain links TRBV28 with TRBJ1-2; TRBD1 might be the D (5 bases). The CDR3 covers 13 residues. V was trimmed by 5 bases and J by 7 bases, leaving 14 bases between them. The V gene's germline CDR1 is MDHEN and CDR2 SYDVKM. CDR3 protein: CASSRKAGSGYTF. CDR3 nucleotides: TGTGCCAGCAGTCGAAAGGCAGGGTCTGGCTACACCTTC.

The chain has TRBV5-4 and TRBJ1-5; D call uncertain. The germline CDR1 and CDR2 sequences are SGHNT and YYREEE (reference sequence). Trimming stripped 4 bases from V and 5 bases from J, with 16 bases between. The CDR3 contains 15 residues. This CDR3 is CASSLDGRSDQPQHF. CDR3 in DNA: TGTGCCAGCAGCCTGGACGGTAGGAGCGATCAGCCCCAGCATTTT. The full variable domain, with the rest looked up from reference TRBV5-4 and TRBJ1-5, is ETGVTQSPTHLIKTRGQQVTLRCSSQSGHNTVSWYQQALGQGPQFIFQYYREEENGRGNFPPRFSGLQFPNYSSELNVNALELDDSALYLCASSLDGRSDQPQHFGDGTRLSIL.

The J gene is TRBJ1-2, the V gene TRBV9; perhaps TRBD1 as D (6 bases). In germline, CDR1 is SGDLS, CDR2 YYNGEE. The CDR3 sequence is 13 residues long. V lost 3 bases to trimming and J lost 4 bases, with 10 bases between them. The CDR3 DNA reads as TGTGCCAGCAGCGCAGGACAGCCCTATGGCTACACCTTC. Translating gives CASSAGQPYGYTF.

The chain carries TRBV28 and TRBJ1-2; D perhaps matches TRBD1 (5 bases). With 3 bases removed from V and 3 bases from J, the gap between germline ends came to 11 bases. The CDR3 spans 14 residues. Germline values: CDR1 MDHEN, CDR2 SYDVKM. The CDR3 loop is CASSFVRADYGYTF. The CDR3 nucleotides are TGTGCCAGCAGTTTCGTCAGGGCCGACTATGGCTACACCTTC.

J is TRBJ2-3 and V is TRBV3-1 (or the pseudogene TRBV3-2), with TRBD2 matching over 10 bases. Unmatched junction bases numbered 10, after V lost 2 bases and J lost 2 bases. The CDR3 runs 18 residues. The V gene's germline CDR1 is LGHDT and CDR2 YNNKEL (reference sequence). In nucleotides, the CDR3 is TGTGCCAGCAGCCAAAATTCCAGCGGGGGGGTGTCCACAGATACGCAGTATTTT. Amino acids: CASSQNSSGGVSTDTQYF.

This chain joins TRBV6-2 or TRBV6-3 and TRBJ1-5; no clear D. The ends were cut back, 6 bases at V and 1 base at J, with 10 bases in the middle. The CDR3 runs to 14 residues. Germline values: CDR1 MNHEY, CDR2 SVGEGT. DNA for the CDR3: TGTGCCAGCAGCCTTTCAGGCAGCAATCAGCCCCAGCATTTT. It yields the protein CASSLSGSNQPQHF.

The chain is built from TRBV5-6 and TRBJ2-3; D unresolved. From germline, CDR1 is SGHDT and CDR2 YYEEEE. The CDR3 contains 14 residues. Trimming pared 2 bases from V and 2 bases from J, leaving 9 bases between. CDR3 loop: CASSFDWNTDTQYF. CDR3 in DNA: TGTGCCAGCAGCTTCGACTGGAACACAGATACGCAGTATTTT. Full variable domain (remainder filled in from reference TRBV5-6 and TRBJ2-3): DAGVTQSPTHLIKTRGQQVTLRCSPKSGHDTVSWYQQALGQGPQFIFQYYEEEERQRGNFPDRFSGHQFPNYSSELNVNALLLGDSALYLCASSFDWNTDTQYFGPGTRLTVL.

V gene TRBV7-2 combines with J gene TRBJ1-2; 8 bases fit TRBD1. The ends lost 4 bases at V and 7 bases at J; junction bases unmatched: 5. The CDR3 length is 13 residues. Per the germline V gene, CDR1 is SGHTA and CDR2 is FQGNSA. CDR3 loop: CASSSWTGPGYTF. The CDR3 DNA sequence: TGTGCCAGCAGCTCCTGGACAGGGCCTGGCTACACCTTC.

V and J are TRBV5-1 and TRBJ2-5, with D possibly TRBD1 on 6 matching bases. Trimming shortened V by 4 bases and J by 2 bases, and 9 bases separated the two germline ends. The CDR3 consists of 13 residues. Germline CDR1 is SGHRS and CDR2 is YFSETQ. The CDR3 reads CASSVDSQETQYF. The CDR3 DNA reads as TGCGCCAGCAGCGTGGACAGTCAAGAGACCCAGTACTTC.